Presented here are 15 T cell receptor beta chains from one specimen sequenced in a study of blood T cell repertoires in COVID-19. Clones were read by immunoSEQ multiplex PCR, and TCRdb kept only the in-frame ones, dropping some. The repertoire consists of roughly 130,000 clones, with 84% occurring once and the leading ten covering 3.9%. Specimen: PBMCs or T cells enriched from blood (not recorded which). The receptors come from a woman aged 25 to 39 who had recovered from COVID-19.

This clone was detected only a few times. The rearrangement uses TRBV4-1 and TRBJ1-3; no clear D. The CDR3 has 15 residues. CDR1 MGHRA and CDR2 YSYEKL come from the germline V gene. V lost 1 base to trimming and J lost 8 bases, with 15 bases between them. The CDR3 sequence: CASSQGSRWPDTIYF. The CDR3 nucleotides are TGCGCCAGCAGCCAAGGGTCCCGCTGGCCAGACACCATATATTTT.

This chain connects TRBV4-1 to TRBJ2-7; maybe TRBD1 (6 bases). This CDR3 region has 16 residues. Trimming stripped 3 bases from V and 3 bases from J, with 18 bases between. Germline CDR1 MGHRA, CDR2 YSYEKL. The CDR3 DNA is TGCGCCAGCAGCCATTCCAGGGGCCTTGAGTACTACGAGCAGTACTTC. Translated, it gives CASSHSRGLEYYEQYF.

This sequence joins TRBV27 and TRBJ2-5; TRBD2 agrees at 13 bases. The germline CDR1 and CDR2 sequences are MNHEY and SMNVEV (reference sequence). The CDR3 has 16 residues. The V gene end was trimmed by 5 bases and the J gene end by 4 bases; junction bases not matched to a gene: 7. CDR3 DNA: TGTGCCAGCAGTCCCCGGACTAGCGGGAGTGGAGAGACCCAGTACTTC. Translating gives CASSPRTSGSGETQYF.

The chain recombines TRBV15 with TRBJ1-2, with D possibly being TRBD1 (6 bases). The CDR3 consists of 14 residues. Trimming took 6 bases from V and 7 from J, leaving 18 bases between them. Germline CDR1 is LNHNV and CDR2 is YYDKDF (reference sequence). The DNA of the CDR3 is TGTGCCACCAGGAACCGGGACACCAAGTCTGGCTACACCTTC. This translates into CATRNRDTKSGYTF.

This chain connects TRBV11-2 to TRBJ1-2, with a tentative D call TRBD1 (6 bases). V was clipped by 3 bases and J by 6 bases, with 20 bases between them. This CDR3 is 16 amino acids long. Germline CDR1 and CDR2: SGHAT and FQNNGV. The CDR3 nucleotides are TGTGCCAGCAGCTTCCTTAACAGGGTTGGGATCCATGGCTACACCTTC. Encoded protein: CASSFLNRVGIHGYTF.

The chain joins TRBV18 to TRBJ2-7; TRBD2 agrees at 12 bases. The trim removed 4 bases at V and 4 bases at J, leaving 8 bases unmatched. Germline values: CDR1 KGHSH, CDR2 LQKENI. The CDR3 is 16 residues long. The CDR3 loop reads CASSHDWTSGTYEQYF. CDR3 bases: TGTGCCAGCTCACACGATTGGACTAGCGGGACGTACGAGCAGTACTTC.

The chain couples TRBV25-1 to TRBJ2-7, with TRBD1 identical over 8 bases. CDR3 length equals 14 residues. Germline CDR1 and CDR2: MGHDK and SYGVNS. The junction had 8 bases not matched to a gene; V was cut back by 2 bases and J by 8 bases. CDR3 region: CASSETGQVSQQYF. The CDR3 coding sequence is TGTGCCAGCAGTGAAACGGGACAGGTCTCACAGCAGTACTTC.

The CDR3 DNA follows: TGTGCCAGTAGTCCGTCAGGGGGACAGTATGGCTACACCTTC. As protein: CASSPSGGQYGYTF. This chain uses TRBV19 with TRBJ1-2; TRBD1 matches at 7 bases. Per germline, CDR1 LNHDA and CDR2 SQIVND (reference sequence). V lost 5 bases and J lost 5; bases outside the gene matches: 8. This CDR3 contains 14 residues.

The V and J genes are TRBV27 and TRBJ2-1; 12 bases line up with TRBD2. There are 15 residues in the CDR3. Per germline, CDR1 MNHEY and CDR2 SMNVEV (reference sequence). Germline trimming cut 2 bases from V and 7 bases from J; bases unmatched to any gene: 3. CDR3 sequence reads: CASSLRLAGVNEQFF. CDR3 sequence (DNA): TGTGCCAGCAGTTTACGACTAGCGGGAGTTAATGAGCAGTTCTTC.

This clone was detected only a few times. The V call is TRBV7-2, the J call TRBJ2-2; maybe TRBD1 (6 bases). Germline V gene data show CDR1 as SGHTA and CDR2 as FQGNSA. Deletions cut 2 bases from V and 4 bases from J, with 14 bases between. The CDR3 is made up of 16 amino acids. The CDR3 loop reads CASSLLQGGGTGELFF. CDR3 nucleotides: TGTGCCAGCAGCTTATTACAGGGCGGTGGCACCGGGGAGCTGTTTTTT.

The chain links TRBV4-2 to TRBJ2-3; 10 bases agree with TRBD2. This CDR3 spans 15 amino acids. V lost 2 bases, J lost 4 bases, and 3 bases stayed unmatched. Germline CDR1 LGHNA, CDR2 YNFKEQ. CDR3 DNA sequence: TGTGCCAGCAGCCAAAAGCGGGAGGGCGCAGATACGCAGTATTTT. Its protein is CASSQKREGADTQYF.

The V call is TRBV2, the J call TRBJ1-3; TRBD1 agrees at 7 bases. The CDR3 loop spans 14 amino acids. V shed 6 bases and J 3 bases; nucleotides not matched to a gene: 5. Germline CDR1 reads SNHLY; CDR2 reads FYNNEI. The CDR3: CASRETGVGNTIYF. The DNA of the CDR3 is TGTGCCAGCAGGGAAACAGGGGTTGGAAACACCATATATTTT.

The chain employs TRBV5-1 and TRBJ1-4; D ambiguous. Germline CDR1 SGHRS, CDR2 YFSETQ. The V gene lost 2 bases and the J gene lost 0 bases, with 5 bases spanning the gap. The CDR3 has 14 residues. The CDR3 sequence is CASSLLATNEKLFF. In DNA form, the CDR3 reads TGCGCCAGCAGCTTATTAGCAACTAATGAAAAACTGTTTTTT.

This chain joins TRBV19 and TRBJ2-7, with D possibly being TRBD1 (5 bases). Germline assignment: CDR1 LNHDA and CDR2 SQIVND (reference sequence). The CDR3 is 11 residues long. The chain's CDR3 is CATGFSYEQYF. As DNA, the CDR3 is TGTGCAACAGGATTCTCCTACGAGCAGTACTTC.

The V call is TRBV2, the J call TRBJ1-2; D is unresolved. V was pared by 8 bases and J by 4 bases, with 14 bases between. Germline CDR1 reads SNHLY; CDR2 reads FYNNEI. The CDR3 is 13 amino acids. CDR3 residues: CASSRGPSYGYTF. The CDR3 coding sequence is TGTGCCAGCTCCCGCGGGCCTAGCTATGGCTACACCTTC. Drawing the rest from reference TRBV2 and TRBJ1-2, the complete variable domain is EPEVTQTPSHQVTQMGQEVILRCVPISNHLYFYWYRQILGQKVEFLVSFYNNEISEKSEIFDDQFSVERPDGSNFTLKIRSTKLEDSAMYFCASSRGPSYGYTFGSGTRLTVV.